The clone carrying this T cell receptor (beta chain) has a handful of counts. Its antigen is unidentified. TCRdb processed the 5' RACE reads anew with MiXCR; each CDR3 protein has one entry. The sample comprises 250,000 to 350,000 distinct CDR3 sequences, 15% to 20% of which are singletons, and more than 20% rests with the top ten. These data come from a study of T-cell memory formation after mild COVID-19. Findings and caveats of the study: Detection of some responders pre-infection suggested pre-existing cross-reactive memory T cells participated.

This sequence originates from a man aged 18 to 30 who had mild COVID-19 (a few samples of this study predate the infection). Cell type and time point are not known. What was sequenced was PBMCs or a T cell subset sorted from them (not recorded which).

CDR3 in amino acids: CASSAATGYETQYF. In DNA form, the CDR3 reads TGCGCCAGCAGCGCTGCGACAGGGTATGAGACCCAGTACTTC. The chain joins TRBV5-1 to TRBJ2-5, with 7 bases fitting TRBD1. Trimming took 4 bases from V and 5 from J; bases not matched to a gene: 8. CDR1 SGHRS and CDR2 YFSETQ come from the germline V gene. The CDR3 is 14 residues long.